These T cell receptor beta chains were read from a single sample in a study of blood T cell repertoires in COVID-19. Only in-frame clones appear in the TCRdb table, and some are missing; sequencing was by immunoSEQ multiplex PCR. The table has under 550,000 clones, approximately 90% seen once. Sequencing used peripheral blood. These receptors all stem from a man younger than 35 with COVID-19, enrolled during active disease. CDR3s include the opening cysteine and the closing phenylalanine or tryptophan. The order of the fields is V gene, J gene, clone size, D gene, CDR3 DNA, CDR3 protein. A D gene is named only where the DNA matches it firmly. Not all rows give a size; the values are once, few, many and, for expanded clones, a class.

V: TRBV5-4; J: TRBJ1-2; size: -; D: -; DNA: TGTGCCATTGCGGGGGGAGGCTATGGCTACACCTTC; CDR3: CAIAGGGYGYTF
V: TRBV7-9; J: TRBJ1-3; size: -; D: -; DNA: TGTGCCAGCAGCCCTCTTTTCGACCGGCGGGGGCGCGGAAACACCATATATTTT; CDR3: CASSPLFDRRGRGNTIYF
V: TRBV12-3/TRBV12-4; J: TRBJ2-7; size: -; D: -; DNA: TGTGCCAGCAGCCACGGACAGTCCTACGAGCAGTACTTC; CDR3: CASSHGQSYEQYF
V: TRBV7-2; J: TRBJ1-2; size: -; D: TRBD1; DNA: TGTGCCAGCAGCTTTCAAGTCGACAGGGGAGGAGGTGGCTACACCTTC; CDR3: CASSFQVDRGGGGYTF
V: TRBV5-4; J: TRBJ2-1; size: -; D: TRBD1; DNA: TGTGCCAGCAGCTTGAGTCAGGGGGCGCGGGACAATGAGCAGTTCTTC; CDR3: CASSLSQGARDNEQFF
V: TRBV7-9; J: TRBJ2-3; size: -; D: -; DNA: TGTGCCAGCAGCGCGAGCCTCCTCACAGATACGCAGTATTTT; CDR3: CASSASLLTDTQYF
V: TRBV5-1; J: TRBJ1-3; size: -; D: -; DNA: TGCGCCAGCAAGGACAGCCCCCTCTCTGGAAACACCATATATTTT; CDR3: CASKDSPLSGNTIYF
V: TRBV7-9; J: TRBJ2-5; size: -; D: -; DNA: TGTGCCAGCAGGCGGAGTTCGGAGACCCAGTACTTC; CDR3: CASRRSSETQYF
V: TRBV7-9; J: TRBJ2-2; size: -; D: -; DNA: TGTGCCAGCAGCTCCCATCTAGCGAGATACACCGGGGAGCTGTTTTTT; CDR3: CASSSHLARYTGELFF
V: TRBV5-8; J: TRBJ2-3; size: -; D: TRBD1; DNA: TGTGCCAGCAGCGGAAGACAGGGGGCAACAGATACGCAGTATTTT; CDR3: CASSGRQGATDTQYF
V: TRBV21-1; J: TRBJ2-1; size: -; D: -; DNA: TGTGCCAGCAGCAAAGTAATATACAATGAGCAGTTCTTC; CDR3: CASSKVIYNEQFF
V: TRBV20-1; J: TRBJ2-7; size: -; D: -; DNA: TGCAGTGCTAGCTCGGGCTACGAGCAGTACTTC; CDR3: CSASSGYEQYF
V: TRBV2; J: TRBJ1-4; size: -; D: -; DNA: TGTGCCAGCATTCCAGAATTGAATGAAAAACTGTTTTTT; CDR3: CASIPELNEKLFF
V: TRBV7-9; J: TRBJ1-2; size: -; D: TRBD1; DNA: TGTGCCAGCAGCTCCACAATCTCGACAGGGGCCCGCTATGGCTACACCTTC; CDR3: CASSSTISTGARYGYTF
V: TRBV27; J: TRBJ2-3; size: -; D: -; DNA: TGTGCCAGCACCCCCAACAGGGTCGCCCCCGATACGCAGTATTTT; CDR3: CASTPNRVAPDTQYF
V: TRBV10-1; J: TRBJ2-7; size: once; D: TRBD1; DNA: TGCGCCAGCAGTGATGGTGGACAGGGGGTGGACGAGCAGTACTTC; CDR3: CASSDGGQGVDEQYF
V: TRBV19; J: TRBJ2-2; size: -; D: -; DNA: TGTGCCAGTAGGCCCCTAACCGGGGAGCTGTTTTTT; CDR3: CASRPLTGELFF
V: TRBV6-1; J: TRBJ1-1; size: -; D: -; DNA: TGTGCCAGCAGTGAACGGGGAGGGTTGAACACTGAAGCTTTCTTT; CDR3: CASSERGGLNTEAFF
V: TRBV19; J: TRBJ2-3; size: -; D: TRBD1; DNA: TGTGCCAGTAGTTTCGGACAGGGGTCAGATACGCAGTATTTT; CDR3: CASSFGQGSDTQYF
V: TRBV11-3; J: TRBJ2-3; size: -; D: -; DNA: TGTGCCAGCAGCTATGGGGTAGCGAAAGTCACAGATACGCAGTATTTT; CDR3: CASSYGVAKVTDTQYF
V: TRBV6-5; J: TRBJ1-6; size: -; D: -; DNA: TGTGCCAGCAGCACATACCGGGACACCAATTCACCCCTCCACTTT; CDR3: CASSTYRDTNSPLHF
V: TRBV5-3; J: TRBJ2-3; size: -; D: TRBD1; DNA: TGTGCCAGAAGCTTGGCCCTAGACAGGGGGGGGGCAGATACGCAGTATTTT; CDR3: CARSLALDRGGADTQYF
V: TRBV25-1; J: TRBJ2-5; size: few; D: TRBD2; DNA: TGTGCCAGCAGTGAGGCGGGAGGGGGAGAGACCCAGTACTTC; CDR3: CASSEAGGGETQYF
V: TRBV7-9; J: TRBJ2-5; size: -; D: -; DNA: TGTGCCAGCAGCTTAATGCCTGTTGGCCCGCGGTACCAAGAGACCCAGTACTTC; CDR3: CASSLMPVGPRYQETQYF
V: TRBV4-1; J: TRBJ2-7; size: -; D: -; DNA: TGCGCCAGCAGCCAAGAAGGAGGGGGCAGGCACGAGCAGTACTTC; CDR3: CASSQEGGGRHEQYF
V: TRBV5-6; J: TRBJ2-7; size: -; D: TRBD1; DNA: TGTGCCAGCGCCTCCGGGACAGGCTCCTACGAGCAGTACTTC; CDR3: CASASGTGSYEQYF
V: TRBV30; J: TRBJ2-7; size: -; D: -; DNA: TGTGCCTGGAGTCCAGGGACTTTTACCTACGAGCAGTACTTC; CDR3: CAWSPGTFTYEQYF
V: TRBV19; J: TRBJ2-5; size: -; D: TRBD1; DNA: TGTGCCAGTAGTGCGTCGGACAGGTCGTTAAAGACCCAGTACTTC; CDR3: CASSASDRSLKTQYF
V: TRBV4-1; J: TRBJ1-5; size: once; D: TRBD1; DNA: TGCGCCAGCAGCCCAACCGGGACAGGGAATCAGCCCCAGCATTTT; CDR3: CASSPTGTGNQPQHF
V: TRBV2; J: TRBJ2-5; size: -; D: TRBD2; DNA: TGTGCCAGCAGTGAGCGGGGGCAAGAGACCCAGTACTTC; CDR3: CASSERGQETQYF
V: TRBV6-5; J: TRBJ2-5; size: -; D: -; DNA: TGTGCCAGCAGTCCTGGGGTACAGGGAAGGGAGACCCAGTACTTC; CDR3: CASSPGVQGRETQYF
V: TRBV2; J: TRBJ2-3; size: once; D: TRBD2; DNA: TGTGCCAGCAGGGTGACTAGCGGGGGGACAGATACGCAGTATTTT; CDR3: CASRVTSGGTDTQYF
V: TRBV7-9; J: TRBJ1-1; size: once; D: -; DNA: TGTGCCAGCAGCTTGGGGCGTGAAGCTTTCTTT; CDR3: CASSLGREAFF
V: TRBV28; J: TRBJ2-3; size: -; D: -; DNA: TGTGCCGGAACATCAGGGAGCACAGATACGCAGTATTTT; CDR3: CAGTSGSTDTQYF
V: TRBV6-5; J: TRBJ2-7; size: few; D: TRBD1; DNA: TGTGCCAGCAGGACAGGGACAGGAGGAGACTACGAGCAGTACTTC; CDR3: CASRTGTGGDYEQYF
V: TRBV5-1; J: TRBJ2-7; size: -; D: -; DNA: TGCGCCAGCAGCGTTAGCGTCTCCTACGAGCAGTACTTC; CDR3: CASSVSVSYEQYF
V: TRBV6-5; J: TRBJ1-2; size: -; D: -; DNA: TGTGCCACCAGGTCCAGGGGTCAGTTCTCTGGCTACACCTTC; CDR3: CATRSRGQFSGYTF
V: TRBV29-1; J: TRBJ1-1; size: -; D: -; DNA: TGCAGCGTTGGCAGGGGCAGGGACACTGAAGCTTTCTTT; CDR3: CSVGRGRDTEAFF
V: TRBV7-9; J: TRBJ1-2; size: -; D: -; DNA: TGTGCCAGCAGCCGAGGACAGAACTATGGCTACACCTTC; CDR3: CASSRGQNYGYTF
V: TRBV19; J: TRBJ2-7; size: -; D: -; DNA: TGTGCCAGTAGTCTCCCGGGGTCCCTTTCCTACGAGCAGTACTTC; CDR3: CASSLPGSLSYEQYF